The 19 T cell receptor beta chains below come from one sample, sequenced in a study of CD8+ T cells in alopecia areata. Following RNA extraction, reverse transcription yielded cDNA that acted as the sequencing template. Method: immunoSEQ multiplex PCR; TCRdb's copy keeps in-frame clones and lacks some. The sample includes approximately 200,000 clones, 50% to 60% of them seen just once. Treatment here: oral pan-JAK inhibitor, 5-10 mg twice daily. The specimen was CD4+ T cells sorted from blood, collected at week 4, from a patient treated with tofacitinib. Receptors originate from a human donor with alopecia areata.

This chain links TRBV6-5 with TRBJ1-2; D remains ambiguous. This CDR3 region has 14 residues. CDR1 and CDR2 from the germline V gene are MNHEY and SVGAGI. Trimming removed 5 bases from V and 7 bases from J, with 17 bases in between. The CDR3: CASSPHQALGGYTF. The CDR3 region has the DNA TGTGCCAGCAGTCCTCACCAAGCCCTGGGTGGCTACACCTTC.

This rearrangement joins TRBV20-1 to TRBJ1-2; D unclear. This CDR3 comprises 11 residues. V gave up 2 bases and J gave up 6 bases, with 7 bases separating them. Germline CDR1 DFQATT, CDR2 SNEGSKA (reference sequence). In DNA form, the CDR3 reads TGCAGTGCTAGATCGGCCGATGGCTACACCTTC. It codes for CSARSADGYTF.

The chain has TRBV30 and TRBJ1-5; 7 bases fit TRBD1. The CDR3 extends over 13 amino acids. CDR1 GTSNPN and CDR2 SVGIG come from the germline V gene (reference sequence). Trimming removed 1 base from V and 5 bases from J; junction bases left unmatched: 2. The CDR3 here is CAWSADRDQPQHF. CDR3 bases: TGTGCCTGGAGTGCCGACAGGGATCAGCCCCAGCATTTT.

The gene calls are TRBV6-1 and TRBJ1-2; D is unclear. The CDR3 covers 12 residues. Deletions cut 9 bases from V and 0 bases from J, with 8 bases between. Germline V gene data show CDR1 as MNHNS and CDR2 as SASEGT. CDR3 protein: CASLPANYGYTF. The CDR3 region has the DNA TGTGCCAGTCTCCCAGCTAACTATGGCTACACCTTC.

This clone was counted a few times. V usage is TRBV29-1 and J usage is TRBJ2-1; D unclear. CDR3 size: 16 residues. V was cut by 0 bases and J by 1 base, with 13 bases left in between. The germline V gene encodes CDR1 SQVTM and CDR2 ANQGSEA. Here the CDR3 DNA reads TGCAGCGTTGAAGATCCTGGATCTGCGTCCTACAATGAGCAGTTCTTC. This gives the protein CSVEDPGSASYNEQFF.

The rearrangement joins TRBV30 to TRBJ2-1; D gene unclear. The CDR3 runs 15 residues. V was clipped by 5 bases and J by 0 bases, with 14 bases between them. Germline V gene lookup returns CDR1 GTSNPN and CDR2 SVGIG (reference sequence). The CDR3 loop reads CAWGYGQGSYNEQFF. The CDR3 region has the DNA TGTGCCTGGGGTTACGGGCAAGGCTCCTACAATGAGCAGTTCTTC. Filled out from reference TRBV30 and TRBJ2-1, the complete variable domain reads SQTIHQWPATLVQPVGSPLSLECTVEGTSNPNLYWYRQAAGRGLQLLFYSVGIGQISSEVPQNLSASRPQDRQFILSSKKLLLSDSGFYLCAWGYGQGSYNEQFFGPGTRLTVL.

The genes are TRBV30 and TRBJ2-5; no firm D call. Germline V gene sequence: CDR1 GTSNPN, CDR2 SVGIG (reference sequence). Trimming shortened V by 1 base and J by 0 bases, and 6 bases separated the two germline ends. CDR3 length: 13 residues. This CDR3 is CAWSGPNQETQYF. The CDR3 nucleotides are TGTGCCTGGAGTGGGCCGAACCAAGAGACCCAGTACTTC.

This clone has a handful of counts. The chain employs TRBV29-1 and TRBJ2-5; D might be TRBD2 (5 bases). V lost 5 bases to trimming and J lost 2 bases, with 18 bases between them. CDR3 length: 15 amino acids. CDR1 is SQVTM, CDR2 ANQGSEA, per germline. The CDR3 loop is CSVQKAAVGQETQYF. The CDR3 DNA reads as TGCAGCGTTCAAAAAGCGGCAGTTGGGCAAGAGACCCAGTACTTC.

The chain couples TRBV4-3 to TRBJ1-1, with D possibly matching TRBD1 (5 bases). Trimming took off 0 bases at V and 5 bases at J, with 10 bases between the two ends. The CDR3 length is 14 residues. Germline CDR1 reads LGHNA; CDR2 reads YSLEER. The CDR3 loop is CASSQEMRQTEAFF. The CDR3 DNA reads TGCGCCAGCAGCCAAGAGATGAGACAGACTGAAGCTTTCTTT.

J is TRBJ2-5 and V is TRBV7-2, with 11 positions matching TRBD2. The germline CDR1 and CDR2 sequences are SGHTA and FQGNSA. Trimming removed 1 base from V and 4 bases from J; junction bases left unmatched: 5. CDR3 size: 16 residues. CDR3 residues: CASSLDRLAGGETQYF. The CDR3 DNA sequence: TGTGCCAGCAGCTTAGATCGGCTAGCGGGGGGAGAGACCCAGTACTTC. Using reference TRBV7-2 and TRBJ2-5 for the parts outside the CDR3, the full variable domain is GAGVSQSPSNKVTEKGKDVELRCDPISGHTALYWYRQSLGQGLEFLIYFQGNSAPDKSGLPSDRFSAERTGGSVSTLTIQRTQQEDSAVYLCASSLDRLAGGETQYFGPGTRLLVL.

This clone was counted between two and nine times. This chain links TRBV2 with TRBJ1-4, with 8 nucleotides matching TRBD1. The V segment lost 3 bases and the J segment 5 bases; nucleotides outside the gene matches: 2. Looked up from germline, CDR1 is SNHLY and CDR2 is FYNNEI. The length of the CDR3 is 14 residues. The CDR3 spells CASSERTGNEKLFF. DNA of the CDR3: TGTGCCAGCAGTGAGCGGACAGGGAATGAAAAACTGTTTTTT.

There are a few counts of this clone. The chain couples TRBV29-1 to TRBJ2-5; 7 bases line up with TRBD1. Germline loops: CDR1 SQVTM, CDR2 ANQGSEA. The ends lost 6 bases at V and 3 bases at J; junction bases unmatched: 4. The CDR3 is 12 amino acids. Written as DNA, the CDR3 is TGCAGCGTAGGGGGCGTGAAAGAGACCCAGTACTTC. This sequence encodes CSVGGVKETQYF. The full variable domain, its missing parts supplied by reference TRBV29-1 and TRBJ2-5, is SAVISQKPSRDICQRGTSLTIQCQVDSQVTMMFWYRQQPGQSLTLIATANQGSEATYESGFVIDKFPISRPNLTFSTLTVSNMSPEDSSIYLCSVGGVKETQYFGPGTRLLVL.

This rearrangement joins TRBV2 to TRBJ1-2; no definite D call. This CDR3 has 13 residues. Deletions cut 7 bases from V and 4 bases from J, with 13 bases between. CDR1 is SNHLY and CDR2 is FYNNEI in the germline V gene. This chain's CDR3 is CASTENVVYGYTF. CDR3 DNA: TGTGCCAGCACAGAGAATGTCGTCTATGGCTACACCTTC.

As concerns this clone: At one end the junction does not follow the germline gene, possibly because of a read error. The rearrangement joins TRBV4-1 to TRBJ2-3; no clear D. CDR1 MGHRA and CDR2 YSYEKL come from the germline V gene. The CDR3 is 18 residues long. The CDR3 spells CASSQDVAPTRELIQPHF. The CDR3 DNA is TGCGCCAGCAGCCAAGATGTCGCTCCCACAAGGGAACTCATTCAACCCCATTTT.

This rearrangement joins TRBV2 to TRBJ1-2; 11 nucleotides line up with TRBD1. This CDR3 comprises 15 residues. Germline CDR1 is SNHLY and CDR2 is FYNNEI. V was pared by 0 bases and J by 8 bases, with 5 bases of the junction left unmatched. CDR3 sequence: CASSEAPDRGRGYTF. CDR3 DNA sequence: TGTGCCAGCAGTGAAGCGCCGGACAGGGGGCGAGGCTACACCTTC.

This clone has just a few counts. V usage is TRBV29-1 and J usage is TRBJ2-3; D is tentatively TRBD1 or TRBD2 (5 bases each). Germline CDR1 reads SQVTM; CDR2 reads ANQGSEA. V dropped 3 bases and J dropped 0 bases, with 7 bases sitting between them. The CDR3 is made up of 13 amino acids. The CDR3 protein is CSVDGDSTDTQYF. The CDR3 bases are TGCAGCGTTGATGGGGACAGCACAGATACGCAGTATTTT.

The gene calls are TRBV30 and TRBJ1-1; TRBD1 matches at 11 bases. Germline CDR1 is GTSNPN and CDR2 is SVGIG (reference sequence). V lost 4 bases, J lost 1 base, and 8 bases stayed unmatched. The CDR3 covers 16 residues. CDR3 sequence reads: CAWTRDRGTKNTEAFF. The CDR3 coding sequence is TGTGCCTGGACCCGGGACAGGGGGACGAAGAACACTGAAGCTTTCTTT.

The chain couples TRBV2 to TRBJ2-3; the D is unclear. This CDR3 contains 10 residues. Germline assignment: CDR1 SNHLY and CDR2 FYNNEI. The V end lost 4 bases, the J end lost 6 bases, and 2 bases lay between the germline ends. The CDR3 region has the DNA TGTGCCAGCAGTGTGGATACGCAGTATTTT. It is translated as CASSVDTQYF. Full variable domain (remainder filled in from reference TRBV2 and TRBJ2-3): EPEVTQTPSHQVTQMGQEVILRCVPISNHLYFYWYRQILGQKVEFLVSFYNNEISEKSEIFDDQFSVERPDGSNFTLKIRSTKLEDSAMYFCASSVDTQYFGPGTRLTVL.

This clone turned up a few times. The chain has TRBV28 and TRBJ2-5; D is perhaps TRBD2 (6 bases). Per the germline V gene, CDR1 is MDHEN and CDR2 is SYDVKM. Deletions cut 3 bases from V and 5 bases from J, with 10 bases between. The CDR3 totals 13 residues. CDR3 sequence reads: CASSFWGRETQYF. In DNA, the CDR3 is TGTGCCAGCAGTTTCTGGGGGAGGGAGACCCAGTACTTC.